The 11 T cell receptor beta chains presented below share a single source sample, sequenced in a study of blood T cell repertoires in COVID-19. This table comes from immunoSEQ multiplex PCR, and its TCRdb copy is limited to in-frame clones, with some not included. Of 310,000 or so clones in the sample, more than 75% were seen once. Sequences were obtained from peripheral blood. These receptors were obtained from a man in his 70s with acute or convalescent COVID-19.

The V gene is TRBV5-4, the J gene TRBJ2-4; 7 bases agree with TRBD2. This CDR3 has 15 residues. Germline loops: CDR1 SGHNT, CDR2 YYREEE (reference sequence). V shed 1 base and J 6 bases; nucleotides not matched to a gene: 7. This CDR3 is CASSLRGGSGNIQYF. For the CDR3, the DNA is TGTGCCAGCAGCTTGAGGGGCGGGAGCGGAAACATTCAGTACTTC.

V gene TRBV3-1 (or the pseudogene TRBV3-2) combines with J gene TRBJ1-1, with D possibly matching TRBD1 (6 bases). Trimming took off 5 bases at V and 4 bases at J, with 14 bases between the two ends. Germline V gene data show CDR1 as LGHDT and CDR2 as YNNKEL (reference sequence). This CDR3 has 14 amino acids. CDR3 in DNA: TGTGCCAGCAGCTTCGGAGGGGGGGGCACTGAAGCTTTCTTT. This gives the protein CASSFGGGGTEAFF.

The J gene is TRBJ1-2, the V gene TRBV7-2; TRBD1 matches at 7 bases. The V gene's germline CDR1 is SGHTA and CDR2 FQGNSA. The CDR3 is 16 amino acids. V was pared by 5 bases and J by 1 base, with 10 bases of the junction left unmatched. CDR3 coding DNA: TGTGCCAGCAGCCAGACTAGGACAGGAGATAACTATGGCTACACCTTC. Translation: CASSQTRTGDNYGYTF.

The chain recombines TRBV5-1 with TRBJ1-1; no definite D call. CDR3 length equals 14 residues. Per the germline V gene, CDR1 is SGHRS and CDR2 is YFSETQ. V was cut by 0 bases and J by 6 bases, with 12 bases left in between. In DNA, the CDR3 is TGCGCCAGCAGCTTGGACCTGGAGTGGGCTGAAGCTTTCTTT. Translated: CASSLDLEWAEAFF.

The rearrangement joins TRBV24-1 to TRBJ1-5; a possible D gene is TRBD1 (6 bases). CDR3 length: 18 residues. Germline CDR1 reads KGHDR; CDR2 reads SFDVKD. V was shortened by 2 bases and J by 0 bases, with 16 bases between the two germline ends. Here the CDR3 reads CATSDSTHDRTSNQPQHF. CDR3 DNA: TGTGCCACCAGTGATTCGACCCACGACAGGACTAGCAATCAGCCCCAGCATTTT.

The rearrangement links TRBV15 to TRBJ2-2; 11 bases map to TRBD2. Germline CDR1 and CDR2: LNHNV and YYDKDF (reference sequence). The CDR3 consists of 18 residues. Trimming removed 3 bases from V and 0 bases from J; junction bases left unmatched: 6. The CDR3 DNA reads TGTGCCACCAGCAGGGAGACTAGCGGGGATGCGAACACCGGGGAGCTGTTTTTT. Residues: CATSRETSGDANTGELFF. Full variable domain (missing parts from reference TRBV15 and TRBJ2-2): DAMVIQNPRYQVTQFGKPVTLSCSQTLNHNVMYWYQQKSSQAPKLLFHYYDKDFNNEADTPDNFQSRRPNTSFCFLDIRSPGLGDTAMYLCATSRETSGDANTGELFFGEGSRLTVL.

The chain recombines TRBV2 with TRBJ2-5; D not certain. CDR1 is SNHLY, CDR2 FYNNEI, per germline. V was clipped by 2 bases and J by 5 bases, with 12 bases between them. There are 14 residues in the CDR3. The CDR3 nucleotides read TGTGCCAGCAGTGAAAGCAGGTTGCGCGAGACCCAGTACTTC. This encodes CASSESRLRETQYF.

V and J are TRBV5-4 and TRBJ2-5; maybe TRBD2 (6 bases). CDR1 is SGHNT and CDR2 is YYREEE in the germline V gene (reference sequence). The CDR3 runs to 17 residues. V lost 3 bases and J lost 5, with 23 bases in between. CDR3 sequence reads: CASSSATSRVKGETQYF. The CDR3 coding sequence is TGTGCCAGCAGCTCCGCGACTAGTCGGGTGAAGGGGGAGACCCAGTACTTC.

The chain recombines TRBV28 with TRBJ2-7; 9 positions match TRBD1. V was clipped by 9 bases and J by 7 bases; unmatched bases: 13. This CDR3 region has 14 residues. CDR1 is MDHEN and CDR2 is SYDVKM in the germline V gene. CDR3 amino acids: CASTPGQGRLEQYF. Here the CDR3 DNA reads TGTGCCAGTACTCCGGGACAGGGACGTCTAGAGCAGTACTTC.

The chain recombines TRBV11-2 with TRBJ2-1; the match to TRBD1 covers 11 bases. The CDR3 extends over 15 amino acids. V was clipped by 4 bases and J by 9 bases; unmatched bases: 8. Looked up from germline, CDR1 is SGHAT and CDR2 is FQNNGV. The CDR3 region has the DNA TGTGCCAGCAGCTACCCTAGGACAGGGGGCACTGAGCAGTTCTTC. Encoded protein: CASSYPRTGGTEQFF.

The rearrangement joins TRBV6-2 or TRBV6-3 to TRBJ2-1; TRBD2 is a possible D gene (6 bases). The CDR3 spans 15 residues. V lost 6 bases, J lost 0 bases, and 12 bases lay in between. In germline, CDR1 is MNHEY, CDR2 SVGEGT. The CDR3 region has the DNA TGTGCCAGCAGCGGGAGCGGATTCTCCTACAATGAGCAGTTCTTC. It codes for CASSGSGFSYNEQFF.